Given below is one T cell receptor beta chain in context. This clone's antigen is unknown. The sample holds no much larger clone one base away, and base qualities are not on file. Library preparation was by the immunoSEQ multiplex PCR assay. For the multiplex PCR, a mixture combining 60 forward primers for TCR Vbeta segments and 13 reverse primers for TCR Jbeta segments was used. A multiplex PCR assay on genomic DNA amplified the CDR3 region of rearranged TCR beta genes. On the Illumina HiSeq System, the amplified TCR beta libraries were sequenced as 87-base-pair reads. From the authors' description of their analysis: In a later analysis, tens of millions of unique TCR beta chains were counted across the 690 or so repertoires, and about 9.9 million of these chains were shared by at least two donors. A nearest-neighbor algorithm error-corrected the raw reads and collapsed the reads into unique sequences, merging closely related sequences to remove PCR and sequencing errors. CDR3 sequences were aligned to IMGT reference sequences to assign V, D and J gene segments. For a sequence to be retained, at least a six-nucleotide match to both a V gene segment and a J gene segment was required. A rearrangement counted as productive if the CDR3 had no stop codons and remained in frame with V and J, and every other rearrangement counted as non-productive. Following IMGT convention, CDR3 was defined as the stretch from the second conserved V-encoded cysteine up to the conserved J-encoded phenylalanine. The earlier analysis of about 500 of the donors excluded sequences that lacked an unambiguous match to a single V gene segment. An earlier analysis of a few hundred of the donors classified V segments as functional when productive rearrangements were above 56.7% and as segregating when the standard deviation between donors was above 5%. A statistical classification framework was built for diagnosing cytomegalovirus status from the catalog of TCR beta chain sequences. V and J gene assignment, in a later analysis, came from comparing TCR nucleotide sequences with IMGT/GENE-DB human TR gene sequences. In a later analysis, CDR3 sequences and most-parsimonious VDJ recombination scenarios were assigned using the TCRdist pipeline. In a later analysis, each TCR beta chain was defined by its CDR3 amino acid sequence together with its V-gene family, and reads without a unique V-gene family were excluded. As a way to deal with suspected cross-contamination and a sequencing artifact, a later analysis dropped 450 to 600 nucleotide sequences that were highly shared and had low generation probability. A later analysis calculated a clonal expansion index for each public chain from normalized within-repertoire ranks of inferred template counts. In a later analysis, generation probabilities were computed with a VDJ recombination model fitted to out-of-frame rearrangements, and the resulting probabilities were checked against IGoR. Hypergeometric tests were used in a later analysis to score TCR-TCR, TCR-HLA and TCR-CMV co-occurrence, with a repertoire-size bias correction applied to the TCR pairs. In a later analysis, false discovery rates were estimated by permuting HLA or CMV assignments 20 times. In a later analysis, co-occurring TCRs were grouped using DBSCAN, with TCRdist sequence similarity added in when clustering inside HLA-allele-positive subsets. Co-occurrence clustering excluded repertoires with fewer than 30,000 or more than 120,000 public chains, plus five with anomalous nucleotide sharing. The source is immuneACCESS, and TCRdb retained only in-frame sequences with V and J called. Part of the clones is not carried over; for the studies checked, unresolved V genes explain less than half of this, and the remainder is unexplained. That table furnishes V, J and clone size, whereas the DNA furnished D and trimming. This sample comprises around 87,000 clones, over 70% of them detected only once. Of the sample, around 2.9% falls within the top ten clones.

This entry comes from a study of cytomegalovirus exposure and HLA in healthy donors (dated by TCRdb to about 2017). For the wider study: According to an earlier analysis of 450 to 650 of the donors, about 179 million T cells yielded some 110 million unique TCR beta sequences and 250 to 350 Gb of sequence data. Roughly 320 gigabases of sequencing data and around 80 million unique TCR sequences made up an early release that covered 640 HLA-typed donors. Of the approximately 400 genotyped donors, 75% to 85% were placed in the genetic ancestry cluster associated with self-reported Caucasian donors. The aim of the study was to test whether cataloging public T cell receptors could identify signatures of past pathogen exposure. The study profiled the T cell repertoires of more than 500 subjects by immunosequencing and related them to cytomegalovirus serostatus. Besides the first cohort of under 700 subjects, a separate validation cohort made up of over 100 different subjects was used. To predict cytomegalovirus infection status, the study combined high-throughput TCR immunosequencing, statistical association of individual TCRs with disease status, and machine learning. In a later analysis, previously published TCR beta repertoires from 666 donors were re-analyzed and high-resolution HLA genotyping was added so that TCR occurrence patterns could be studied. Rather than drawing on any new phenotypic data, the later analysis identified candidate immune exposures from TCR beta sequences and the way those sequences occurred across donors. An earlier analysis of around 580 of the donors used high-throughput TCR beta sequencing to judge whether each TCR beta V gene segment behaved as functional or pseudogenic. Donor age, sex, ethnicity and CMV serostatus were compiled together with the repertoire data. In a later genetic analysis, genome-wide SNP genotypes for about 55% of the roughly 700 donors were used, and that subset was treated as a discovery cohort. Every discovery cohort repertoire had been produced on one sequencing platform. Class I and class II HLA loci were covered by the typing at four-digit resolution. Typing coverage differed by locus: A, B, C, DRB1 and DQB1 were typed in roughly 620-630 donors, DQA1 in roughly 500, DPA1 in some 570, and DPB1 in just under 490. Four to six DR-DQ haplotypes were handled as single units for association and clustering, since linkage in the cohort was strong. Among some 400 genotyped donors of the cohort, an average of roughly 230,000 unique TCR beta nucleotide sequences was sequenced per donor, of which approximately 18% were non-productive.

The paper's findings and limits, for the study overall: Because some donors lacked HLA typing at each locus, the association tests relied only on the typed subset. The classifier was reported to diagnose cytomegalovirus status with high specificity and sensitivity in both the original cohort and the validation cohort. Most TCR sequences were seen in very few donors, while some public TCRs were found in many individuals. Specific HLA alleles were associated with 15,000 to 20,000 TCR beta sequences at a false discovery rate of 0.05 in a later analysis. V-gene and J-gene trimming of TCR beta chains was associated with a missense DCLRE1C variant in a later genetic analysis, and the association was replicated in an independent cohort. Assigning TCR associations to individual alleles was difficult when HLA alleles, especially DR and DQ, strongly co-occurred. In an earlier analysis of over 550 of the donors, most TCR beta V segments were observed in productive rearrangements about 87% or about 30% of the time, broadly matching IMGT annotations. According to a later analysis, TCR association rates differed among HLA loci, with DRB1 alleles showing the most associated TCRs and HLA-C alleles showing the fewest. For the cohort, immune exposure information was limited to CMV serostatus. A total of 150 or so TCR beta chains were listed by the study as associated with cytomegalovirus. In a later analysis, several top co-occurrence clusters were reported to appear linked to parvovirus B19, influenza, CMV and Epstein-Barr virus. The sequencing pipeline was judged likely to have produced a cluster of highly shared sequence variants as a technical artifact. Correlated functional status among segregating V segments might be attributable to linkage disequilibrium, but an unknown experimental factor could not be ruled out. In vitro tests confirmed that a few of the cytomegalovirus-associated TCR beta chains recognize cytomegalovirus antigens. Because counts were too low, roughly 18 rarely observed V segments, including chromosome 9 orphons, were left out of the earlier analysis of 500 to 650 of the donors. Compared with the approximately 670-donor mean, donors in an Asian-associated ancestry cluster had fewer N-insertions in productive TCRs, according to a later genetic analysis. In a later analysis, HLA-associated TCR beta chains were found to be more clonally expanded and to have lower generation probabilities than equally common non-associated chains. This cohort had only TCR beta chains sequenced, and the lack of alpha or paired-chain data limited which features could be detected. Because the 87-base-pair reads could not distinguish some IMGT-functional V segments, including TRBV6-2 and TRBV6-3, those segments were excluded. The presence/absence analyses assumed that sequencing depth was roughly uniform across donors, and that assumption may not be true. A further reported finding was that TCR beta sequences accurately predicted the HLA-A and HLA-B alleles for most subjects in the first cohort. The authors suggested that the approach could potentially be extended to other disease states and immunological phenotypes. A later analysis found that most CMV-associated TCR beta chains appeared HLA-restricted, with HLA associations seemingly driven largely by CMV exposure.

The trim is 5 bases for V and 3 bases for J, with a gap of 19 bases between the germline ends. The germline V gene sets CDR1 to SGHVS and CDR2 to FNYEAQ. Taken from cysteine to phenylalanine, the CDR3 has 17 residues. The read is trimmed to its CDR3 DNA, 51 bases read in frame from base 1. The cohort consisted of more than 650 healthy bone marrow donors. All cohort members were sampled while nominally healthy, although unrecorded immune exposures were likely present. The donor was CMV seronegative and belonged to the group of more than 300 seronegative cohort members. Every donor gave a peripheral blood sample, and the peripheral blood mononuclear cells from that sample were used for TCR beta sequencing. Genomic DNA extraction from the blood cell samples was performed with the Qiagen DNeasy Blood Extraction Kit.

The clonotype originates from a middle-aged man in good health and CMV-seronegative. The material sequenced was PBMCs. This chain is built from TRBV7-6 and TRBJ1-4, with no confident D gene call. CDR3 protein: CASSPLSPTAPNEKLFF. The DNA reads TGTGCCAGCAGCCCCCTTTCCCCTACAGCCCCTAATGAAAAACTGTTTTTT.